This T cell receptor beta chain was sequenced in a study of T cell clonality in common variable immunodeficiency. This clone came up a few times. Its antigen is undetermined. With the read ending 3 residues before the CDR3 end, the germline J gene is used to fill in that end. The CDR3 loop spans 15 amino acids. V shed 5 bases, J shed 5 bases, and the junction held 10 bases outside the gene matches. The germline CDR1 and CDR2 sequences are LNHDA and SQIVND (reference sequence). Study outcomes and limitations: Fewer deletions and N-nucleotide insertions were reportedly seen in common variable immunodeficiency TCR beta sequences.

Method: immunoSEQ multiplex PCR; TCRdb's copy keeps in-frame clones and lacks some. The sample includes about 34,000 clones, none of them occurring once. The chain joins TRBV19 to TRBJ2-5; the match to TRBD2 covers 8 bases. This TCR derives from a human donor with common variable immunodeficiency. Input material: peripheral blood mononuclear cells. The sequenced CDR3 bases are TGTGCCAGTAGTCCGGGACTAGGAGTCCCGGAGACC. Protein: CASSPGLGVPET. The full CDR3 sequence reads CASSPGLGVPETQYF.